This T cell receptor beta chain was sequenced for a study of blood T cell repertoires in COVID-19 (dated by TCRdb to 2020 to 2022). Regarding the research as a whole: Collaborator samples came from the United States, Italy and Spain and covered acute and convalescent phases of COVID-19. The prospective study material was composed of cDNA or gDNA derived from T cells, B-cell-depleted T cells, or PBMCs. The dataset comprised deeply sampled blood TCRbeta repertoires from subjects exposed to, actively infected with, or recovered from COVID-19. The repertoires were released in a freely available public database meant as a resource for research on the immune response to SARS-CoV-2. Samples were obtained from the ongoing ImmuneRACE study (first 160 participants) and from 950 to 1,500 subjects provided by 6 global collaborators. A de-identified subject ID, COVID-19 status, age in years and sex were almost always included in the sample metadata. Where available, HLA class I and class II types were obtained from metadata supplied by the sample provider rather than from assay-based typing.

This clone was counted ten times or more. There is no known antigen for this receptor. Base qualities were left out, and no much larger clone turns up one base away. The full study reports these points: The quantity of clinical and demographic metadata differed by source and by participant and was supplied without curation.

TCRbeta CDR3 regions were amplified from genomic DNA by means of the immunoSEQ Assay, a bias-controlled multiplex PCR. The original methods were these. The number of nucleated cells in each sample was estimated from the amplification of reference gene primers within the assay. To quantify the absolute abundance of each unique TCRbeta CDR3 rearrangement, sequence reads were collapsed and filtered. For each sample, productive Simpson clonality was calculated by taking the square root of Simpson's diversity index across productive rearrangements. This immuneACCESS table, as held by TCRdb, lists in-frame sequences with V and J called but not all clones. Of the missing ones, under half trace to an unresolved V gene in checked studies; the others have no known cause. The D gene and trimming were derived from the DNA, and the V and J assignments and clone size from that table. Recorded for this sample are approximately 170,000 clones; less than 85% of them occurred a single time. The ten largest clonotypes hold less than 3% of the sample.

Each collaborating institution followed its own protocols to collect whole blood in K2EDTA tubes. For TCRbeta analysis, collaborators shipped samples in one of three forms: frozen whole blood, isolated PBMCs, or DNA extracted from either of those sample types. The TCR comes from a woman aged 80 or older with acute or convalescent COVID-19. The sequenced sample consisted of peripheral blood.

In nucleotide form, the sequence is TGTGCCATCAGTGGGGGACAGGGGGCGCATGGCTACACCTTC. The encoded protein is CAISGGQGAHGYTF. The chain couples TRBV10-3 to TRBJ1-2, and 12 junction bases match TRBD1. Including cysteine and phenylalanine, the CDR3 has 14 amino acids. Here the CDR3 DNA is all that survives: 42 bases in frame from base 1. According to the germline V gene, CDR1 reads ENHRY and CDR2 reads SYGVKD. V has 4 bases trimmed and J has 6 bases trimmed; junction bases matching no gene number 3.